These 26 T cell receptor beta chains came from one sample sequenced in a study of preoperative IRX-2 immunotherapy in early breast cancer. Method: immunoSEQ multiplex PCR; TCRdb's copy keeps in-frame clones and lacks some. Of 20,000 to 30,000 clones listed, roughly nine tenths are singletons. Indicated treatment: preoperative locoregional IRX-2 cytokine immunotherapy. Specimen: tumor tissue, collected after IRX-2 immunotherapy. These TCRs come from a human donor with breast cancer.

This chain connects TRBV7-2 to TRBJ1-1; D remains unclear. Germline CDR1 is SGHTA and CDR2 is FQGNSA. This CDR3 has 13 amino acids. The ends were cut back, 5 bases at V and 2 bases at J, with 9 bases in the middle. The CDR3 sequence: CASSPGRNTEAFF. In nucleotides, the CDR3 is TGTGCCAGCAGCCCGGGGAGAAACACTGAAGCTTTCTTT.

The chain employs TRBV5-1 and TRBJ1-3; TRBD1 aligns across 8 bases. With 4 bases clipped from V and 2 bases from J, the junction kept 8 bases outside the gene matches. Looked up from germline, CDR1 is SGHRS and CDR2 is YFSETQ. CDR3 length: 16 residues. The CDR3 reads CASSTTGTGAGNTIYF. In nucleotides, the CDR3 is TGCGCCAGCAGCACCACCGGGACAGGAGCTGGAAACACCATATATTTT.

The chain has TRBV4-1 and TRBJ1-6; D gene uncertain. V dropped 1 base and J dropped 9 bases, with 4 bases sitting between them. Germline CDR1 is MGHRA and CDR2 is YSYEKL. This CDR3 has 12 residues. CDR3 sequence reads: CASSQVSSPLHF. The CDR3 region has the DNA TGCGCCAGCAGCCAAGTATCTTCACCCCTCCACTTT.

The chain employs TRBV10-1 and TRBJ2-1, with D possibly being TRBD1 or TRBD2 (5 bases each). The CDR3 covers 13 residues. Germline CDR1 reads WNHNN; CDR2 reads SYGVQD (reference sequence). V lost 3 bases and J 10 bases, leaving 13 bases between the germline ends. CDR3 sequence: CASSDGARGEQFF. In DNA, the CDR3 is TGCGCCAGCAGTGACGGGGCCAGAGGGGAGCAGTTCTTC.

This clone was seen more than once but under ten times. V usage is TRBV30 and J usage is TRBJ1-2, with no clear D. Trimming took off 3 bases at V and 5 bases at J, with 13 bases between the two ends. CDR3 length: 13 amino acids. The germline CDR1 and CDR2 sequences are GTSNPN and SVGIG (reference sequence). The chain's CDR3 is CAWRLEFPYGYTF. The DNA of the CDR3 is TGTGCCTGGAGATTGGAGTTCCCTTATGGCTACACCTTC.

This chain's CDR3 is CASSWRDRADYGYTF. CDR3 nucleotides: TGTGCCAGCAGCTGGAGGGACAGGGCGGACTATGGCTACACCTTC. J is TRBJ1-2 and V is TRBV5-5, with 9 bases matching TRBD1. The V gene end was trimmed by 3 bases and the J gene end by 3 bases; junction bases not matched to a gene: 6. Germline CDR1 reads SGHKS; CDR2 reads YYEKEE (reference sequence). The CDR3 loop spans 15 amino acids.

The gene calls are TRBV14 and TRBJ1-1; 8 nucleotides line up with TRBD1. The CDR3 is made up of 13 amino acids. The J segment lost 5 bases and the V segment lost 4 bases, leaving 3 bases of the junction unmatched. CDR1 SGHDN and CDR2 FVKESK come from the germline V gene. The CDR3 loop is CASSLGQGTEAFF. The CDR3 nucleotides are TGTGCCAGCAGCCTAGGACAGGGTACTGAAGCTTTCTTT.

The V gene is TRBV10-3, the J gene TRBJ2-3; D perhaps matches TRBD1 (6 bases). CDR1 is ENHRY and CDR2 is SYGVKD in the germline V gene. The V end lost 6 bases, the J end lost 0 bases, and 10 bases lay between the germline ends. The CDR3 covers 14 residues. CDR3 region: CAIRGAFSTDTQYF. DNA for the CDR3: TGTGCCATCAGGGGGGCTTTTAGCACAGATACGCAGTATTTT.

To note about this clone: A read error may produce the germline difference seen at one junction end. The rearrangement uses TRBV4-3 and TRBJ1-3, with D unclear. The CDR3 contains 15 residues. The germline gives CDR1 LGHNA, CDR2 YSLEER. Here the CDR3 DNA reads TGCGCCAGCAGCCAAGTATGGGGTAGTACGCAGGTACGAATATTT. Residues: CASSQVWGSTQVRIF.

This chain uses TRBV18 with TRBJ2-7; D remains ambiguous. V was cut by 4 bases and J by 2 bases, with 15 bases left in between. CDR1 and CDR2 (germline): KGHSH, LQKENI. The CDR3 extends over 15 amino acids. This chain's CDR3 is CASSLGSVATYEQYF. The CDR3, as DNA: TGTGCCAGCTCACTCGGTTCCGTGGCCACCTACGAGCAGTACTTC. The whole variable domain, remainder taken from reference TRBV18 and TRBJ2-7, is NAGVMQNPRHLVRRRGQEARLRCSPMKGHSHVYWYRQLPEEGLKFMVYLQKENIIDESGMPKERFSAEFPKEGPSILRIQQVVRGDSAAYFCASSLGSVATYEQYFGPGTRLTVT.

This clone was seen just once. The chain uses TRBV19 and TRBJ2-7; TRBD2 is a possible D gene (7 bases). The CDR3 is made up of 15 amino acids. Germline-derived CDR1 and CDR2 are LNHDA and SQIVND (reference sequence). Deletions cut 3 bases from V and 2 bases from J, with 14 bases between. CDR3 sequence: CASSILAGATYEQYF. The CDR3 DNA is TGTGCCAGTAGTATCTTGGCGGGGGCTACCTACGAGCAGTACTTC.

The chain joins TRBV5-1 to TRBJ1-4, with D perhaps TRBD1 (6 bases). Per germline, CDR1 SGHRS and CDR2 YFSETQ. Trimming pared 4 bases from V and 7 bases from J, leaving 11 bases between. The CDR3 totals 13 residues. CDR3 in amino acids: CASSEPTGEKLFF. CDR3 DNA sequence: TGCGCCAGCAGCGAACCGACAGGTGAAAAACTGTTTTTT.

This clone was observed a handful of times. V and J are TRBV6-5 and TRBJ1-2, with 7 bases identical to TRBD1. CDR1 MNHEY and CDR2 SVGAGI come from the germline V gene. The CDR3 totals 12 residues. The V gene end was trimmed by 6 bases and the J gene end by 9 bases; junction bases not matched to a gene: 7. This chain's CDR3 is CASSSDRRSYTF. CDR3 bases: TGTGCCAGCAGCTCGGACAGGAGGAGCTACACCTTC.

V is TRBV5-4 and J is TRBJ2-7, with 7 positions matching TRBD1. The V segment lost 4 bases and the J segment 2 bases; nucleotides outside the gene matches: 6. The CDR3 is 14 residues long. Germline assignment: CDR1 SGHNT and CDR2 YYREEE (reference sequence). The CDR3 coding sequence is TGTGCCAGCAGCGCTAGACAGGGCACCTACGAGCAGTACTTC. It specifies CASSARQGTYEQYF.

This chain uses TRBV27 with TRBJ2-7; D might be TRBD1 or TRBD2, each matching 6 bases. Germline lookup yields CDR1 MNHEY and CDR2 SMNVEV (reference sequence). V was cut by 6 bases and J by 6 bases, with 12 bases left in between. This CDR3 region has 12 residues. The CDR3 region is CASRTGAIEQYF. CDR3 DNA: TGTGCCAGCAGAACGGGGGCAATCGAGCAGTACTTC.

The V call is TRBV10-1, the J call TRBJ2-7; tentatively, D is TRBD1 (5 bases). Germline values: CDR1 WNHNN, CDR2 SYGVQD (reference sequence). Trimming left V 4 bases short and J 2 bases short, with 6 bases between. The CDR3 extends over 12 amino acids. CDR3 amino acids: CASSGQTYEQYF. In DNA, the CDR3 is TGCGCCAGCAGTGGACAGACCTACGAGCAGTACTTC.

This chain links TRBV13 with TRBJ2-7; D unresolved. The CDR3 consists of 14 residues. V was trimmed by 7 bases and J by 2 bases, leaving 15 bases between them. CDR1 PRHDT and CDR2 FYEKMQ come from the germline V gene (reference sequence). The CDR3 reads CASTRWEKTYEQYF. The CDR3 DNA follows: TGTGCCAGCACCCGCTGGGAAAAGACCTACGAGCAGTACTTC. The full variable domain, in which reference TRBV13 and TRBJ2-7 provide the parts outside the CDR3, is AAGVIQSPRHLIKEKRETATLKCYPIPRHDTVYWYQQGPGQDPQFLISFYEKMQSDKGSIPDRFSAQQFSDYHSELNMSSLELGDSALYFCASTRWEKTYEQYFGPGTRLTVT.

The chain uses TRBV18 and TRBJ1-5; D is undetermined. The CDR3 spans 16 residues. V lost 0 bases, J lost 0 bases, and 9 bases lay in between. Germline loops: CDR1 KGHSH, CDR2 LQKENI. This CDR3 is CASSPPVQISNQPQHF. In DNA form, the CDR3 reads TGTGCCAGCTCACCACCTGTTCAAATTAGCAATCAGCCCCAGCATTTT.

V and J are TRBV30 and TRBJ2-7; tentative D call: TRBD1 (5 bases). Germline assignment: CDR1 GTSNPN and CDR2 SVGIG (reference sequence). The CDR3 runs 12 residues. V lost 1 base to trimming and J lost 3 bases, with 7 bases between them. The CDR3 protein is CAWSDQGYEQYF. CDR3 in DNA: TGTGCCTGGAGTGACCAGGGCTACGAGCAGTACTTC. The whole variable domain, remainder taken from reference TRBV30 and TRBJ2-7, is SQTIHQWPATLVQPVGSPLSLECTVEGTSNPNLYWYRQAAGRGLQLLFYSVGIGQISSEVPQNLSASRPQDRQFILSSKKLLLSDSGFYLCAWSDQGYEQYFGPGTRLTVT.

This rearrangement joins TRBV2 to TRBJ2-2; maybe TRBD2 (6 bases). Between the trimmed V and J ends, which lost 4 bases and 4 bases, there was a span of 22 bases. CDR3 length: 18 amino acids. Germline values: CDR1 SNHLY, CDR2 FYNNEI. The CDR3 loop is CASSVPPGDSASTGELFF. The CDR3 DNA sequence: TGTGCCAGCAGTGTTCCCCCCGGGGACTCGGCGAGCACCGGGGAGCTGTTTTTT. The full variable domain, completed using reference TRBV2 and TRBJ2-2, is EPEVTQTPSHQVTQMGQEVILRCVPISNHLYFYWYRQILGQKVEFLVSFYNNEISEKSEIFDDQFSVERPDGSNFTLKIRSTKLEDSAMYFCASSVPPGDSASTGELFFGEGSRLTVL.

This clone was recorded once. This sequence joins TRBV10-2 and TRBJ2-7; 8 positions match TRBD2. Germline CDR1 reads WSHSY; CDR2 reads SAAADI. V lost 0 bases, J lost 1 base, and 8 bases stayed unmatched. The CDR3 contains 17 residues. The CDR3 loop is CASSESGIASGSYEQYF. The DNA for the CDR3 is TGCGCCAGCAGTGAGTCGGGGATTGCTAGCGGGTCCTACGAGCAGTACTTC.

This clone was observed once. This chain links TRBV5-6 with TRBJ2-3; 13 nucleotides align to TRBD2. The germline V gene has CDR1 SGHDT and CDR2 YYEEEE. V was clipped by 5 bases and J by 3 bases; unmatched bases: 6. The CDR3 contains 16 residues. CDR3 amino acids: CASSKRTSGRTDTQYF. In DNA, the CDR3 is TGTGCCAGCAGTAAGCGGACTAGCGGGAGAACAGATACGCAGTATTTT. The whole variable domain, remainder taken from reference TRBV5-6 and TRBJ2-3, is DAGVTQSPTHLIKTRGQQVTLRCSPKSGHDTVSWYQQALGQGPQFIFQYYEEEERQRGNFPDRFSGHQFPNYSSELNVNALLLGDSALYLCASSKRTSGRTDTQYFGPGTRLTVL.

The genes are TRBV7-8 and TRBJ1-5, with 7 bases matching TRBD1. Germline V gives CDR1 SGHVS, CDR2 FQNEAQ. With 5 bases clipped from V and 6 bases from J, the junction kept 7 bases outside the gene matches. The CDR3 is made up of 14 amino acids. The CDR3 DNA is TGTGCCAGCAGCCAAACGACAGGGTCTCAGCCCCAGCATTTT. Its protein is CASSQTTGSQPQHF.

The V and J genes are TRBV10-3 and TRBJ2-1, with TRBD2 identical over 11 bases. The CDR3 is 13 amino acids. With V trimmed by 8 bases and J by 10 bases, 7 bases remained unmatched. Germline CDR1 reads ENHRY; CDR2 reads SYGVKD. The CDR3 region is CAIGPSGRREQFF. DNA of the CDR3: TGTGCCATCGGGCCTAGCGGGAGGAGGGAGCAGTTCTTC.

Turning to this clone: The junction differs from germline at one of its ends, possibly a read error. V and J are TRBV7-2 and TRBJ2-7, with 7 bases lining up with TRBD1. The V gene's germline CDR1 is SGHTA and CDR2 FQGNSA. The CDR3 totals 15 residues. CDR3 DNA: TGTGCCAGCAGCCTAGCAGGGGGACACTCCTACGAGCAGTACTTC. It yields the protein CASSLAGGHSYEQYF.

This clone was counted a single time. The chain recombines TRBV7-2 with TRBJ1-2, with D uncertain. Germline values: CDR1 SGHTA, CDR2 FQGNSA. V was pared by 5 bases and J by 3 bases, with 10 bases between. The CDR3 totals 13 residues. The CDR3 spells CASSLPIDYGYTF. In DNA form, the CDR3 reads TGTGCCAGCAGCCTACCGATAGACTATGGCTACACCTTC.